These 14 T cell receptor beta chains were all obtained from the same sample, sequenced in a study of blood T cell repertoires in COVID-19. TCRdb's table, derived via immunoSEQ multiplex PCR, lists solely in-frame clones and lacks some. The data contain roughly 97,000 clones, about three quarters of them singletons. What was sequenced was peripheral blood. The receptor source for this set is a man between 65 and 85 years old with acute or convalescent COVID-19.

The chain uses TRBV12-3 or TRBV12-4 and TRBJ2-1, with D possibly being TRBD2 (5 bases). CDR3 length: 12 amino acids. The germline V and J ends were trimmed by 3 bases and 12 bases, with 12 bases remaining between them. CDR3 amino acids: CASSFLIGGQFF. The DNA of the CDR3 is TGTGCCAGCAGTTTCCTTATTGGAGGGCAGTTCTTC.

This CDR3 reads CASSLGTGYQPQHF. In DNA, the CDR3 is TGTGCCAGCAGCTTAGGGACAGGGTATCAGCCCCAGCATTTT. The chain links TRBV7-8 to TRBJ1-5; 8 positions agree with TRBD1. This CDR3 spans 14 amino acids. Trimming took 1 base from V and 5 from J; bases not matched to a gene: 1. Per the germline V gene, CDR1 is SGHVS and CDR2 is FQNEAQ.

The chain links TRBV3-1 (or the pseudogene TRBV3-2) to TRBJ1-6; D not certain. Per germline, CDR1 LGHDT and CDR2 YNNKEL (reference sequence). This CDR3 has 16 residues. Trimming cost V 0 bases and J 7 bases, with 13 bases left between them. DNA of the CDR3: TGTGCCAGCAGCCAAGATCTAGGTCCCTTGAATTCACCCCTCCACTTT. Protein sequence: CASSQDLGPLNSPLHF.

This clone was observed at least ten times. V gene TRBV2 combines with J gene TRBJ1-2; a weak D match, TRBD1 (6 bases). Trimming shortened V by 2 bases and J by 8 bases, and 18 bases separated the two germline ends. This CDR3 contains 15 residues. Germline CDR1 reads SNHLY; CDR2 reads FYNNEI. CDR3 loop: CASSERGTDFGGYTF. CDR3 coding DNA: TGTGCCAGCAGTGAAAGGGGGACCGACTTCGGGGGCTACACCTTC.

CDR3 DNA sequence: TGTGCCAGCAGTTCGATACAGGGGGCGAGGGGAGAGACCCAGTACTTC. Its translation is CASSSIQGARGETQYF. The rearrangement uses TRBV27 and TRBJ2-5; the match to TRBD1 covers 9 bases. This CDR3 is 16 amino acids long. V was clipped by 4 bases and J by 4 bases; unmatched bases: 10. The germline gives CDR1 MNHEY, CDR2 SMNVEV (reference sequence).

The chain recombines TRBV28 with TRBJ1-2; perhaps TRBD1 as D (6 bases). Germline V gene data show CDR1 as MDHEN and CDR2 as SYDVKM. V was cut by 5 bases and J by 0 bases, with 13 bases left in between. CDR3 length equals 15 residues. The CDR3 here is CASSPPQGTNYGYTF. In DNA, the CDR3 is TGTGCCAGCAGTCCCCCCCAGGGGACTAACTATGGCTACACCTTC.

The gene calls are TRBV29-1 and TRBJ2-1, with D maybe TRBD1 (6 bases). The V and J ends lost 3 bases and 2 bases respectively, with 8 bases between them. Per the germline V gene, CDR1 is SQVTM and CDR2 is ANQGSEA. The CDR3 has 13 amino acids. The CDR3 loop is CSVDGDTYNEQFF. CDR3 bases: TGCAGCGTTGATGGGGACACCTACAATGAGCAGTTCTTC.

V and J are TRBV10-3 and TRBJ1-1; D is uncertain. The CDR3 covers 14 residues. In germline, CDR1 is ENHRY, CDR2 SYGVKD. The V end lost 7 bases, the J end lost 0 bases, and 12 bases lay between the germline ends. The CDR3 loop reads CAITQTSMNTEAFF. For the CDR3, the DNA is TGTGCCATCACGCAGACTTCGATGAACACTGAAGCTTTCTTT.

The chain recombines TRBV10-2 with TRBJ2-1, with 13 positions matching TRBD2. The CDR3 sequence is 14 residues long. Germline CDR1 is WSHSY and CDR2 is SAAADI. V lost 7 bases to trimming and J lost 5 bases; unmatched junction nucleotides: 2. CDR3 DNA: TGCGCCAGCACAGGACTAGCGGGGGACAATGAGCAGTTCTTC. Translating gives CASTGLAGDNEQFF.

This chain links TRBV6-6 with TRBJ1-4, with TRBD1 matching over 8 bases. CDR1 and CDR2 (germline): MNHNY, SVGAGI (reference sequence). The length of the CDR3 is 16 residues. Trimming cost V 4 bases and J 3 bases; bases outside gene matches: 7. Here the CDR3 reads CASSFGQGPSNEKLFF. For the CDR3, the DNA is TGTGCCAGCAGTTTCGGACAGGGACCTTCTAATGAAAAACTGTTTTTT.

In this sample, this clone turned up many times. The chain has TRBV29-1 and TRBJ1-3; D is unclear. The length of the CDR3 is 12 residues. The germline CDR1 and CDR2 sequences are SQVTM and ANQGSEA. Trimming cost V 4 bases and J 4 bases, with 8 bases left between them. CDR3 region: CSVVTGGNTIYF. The DNA of the CDR3 is TGCAGCGTTGTGACTGGGGGAAACACCATATATTTT.

On this clone itself: The identical CDR3 is also encoded by other nucleotide sequences in the sample. V gene TRBV19 combines with J gene TRBJ1-1, with D hard to call. With 3 bases removed from V and 1 base from J, the gap between germline ends came to 6 bases. The germline V gene encodes CDR1 LNHDA and CDR2 SQIVND (reference sequence). The CDR3 is 13 residues long. CDR3 bases: TGTGCCAGTAGTATCCGACAGAACACTGAAGCTTTCTTT. This encodes CASSIRQNTEAFF.

The V gene is TRBV4-2, the J gene TRBJ2-7, with TRBD2 matching over 9 bases. CDR3 length equals 16 residues. CDR1 is LGHNA and CDR2 is YNFKEQ in the germline V gene. The J segment lost 2 bases and the V segment lost 3 bases, leaving 8 bases of the junction unmatched. CDR3 amino acids: CASSQGLAGATYEQYF. DNA of the CDR3: TGTGCCAGCAGCCAGGGATTAGCGGGAGCAACCTACGAGCAGTACTTC.

The rearrangement links TRBV3-1 (or the pseudogene TRBV3-2) to TRBJ1-6, with a tentative D call TRBD1 (6 bases). Trimming took off 0 bases at V and 8 bases at J, with 14 bases between the two ends. The CDR3 totals 16 residues. Germline V gives CDR1 LGHDT, CDR2 YNNKEL (reference sequence). The CDR3 bases are TGTGCCAGCAGCCAAGACCCAGGGGTTTGGGATTCACCCCTCCACTTT. Translation: CASSQDPGVWDSPLHF.